Presented here are 12 T cell receptor beta chains from one specimen sequenced in a study of blood T cell repertoires in COVID-19. The data were produced by immunoSEQ multiplex PCR, yet TCRdb's version contains in-frame clones alone and is incomplete. The table shows 250,000 to 300,000 clones, with 88% occurring only once. The sample consisted of peripheral blood. Receptors were obtained from a woman aged 40 to 50 who had recovered from COVID-19.

The chain employs TRBV20-1 and TRBJ1-1; D perhaps matches TRBD1 (5 bases). This CDR3 has 11 amino acids. The V gene lost 5 bases and the J gene lost 8 bases, with 12 bases spanning the gap. Per germline, CDR1 DFQATT and CDR2 SNEGSKA (reference sequence). The CDR3 sequence is CSAPGQGEAFF. CDR3 DNA sequence: TGCAGTGCTCCCGGACAAGGCGAAGCTTTCTTT.

This clone appeared a single time. In DNA form, the CDR3 reads TGTGCCTGGAGTGGCAGGGGTCTCGGTGGTACGCAGTATTTT. Translating it yields CAWSGRGLGGTQYF. The chain links TRBV30 to TRBJ2-3, with D possibly being TRBD1 (6 bases). Germline CDR1 reads GTSNPN; CDR2 reads SVGIG (reference sequence). There are 14 residues in the CDR3. The V and J ends lost 1 base and 8 bases respectively, with 16 bases between them. Filled out from reference TRBV30 and TRBJ2-3, the complete variable domain reads SQTIHQWPATLVQPVGSPLSLECTVEGTSNPNLYWYRQAAGRGLQLLFYSVGIGQISSEVPQNLSASRPQDRQFILSSKKLLLSDSGFYLCAWSGRGLGGTQYFGPGTRLTVL.

This chain joins TRBV7-2 and TRBJ2-1, with TRBD2 matching 11 bases. Germline lookup yields CDR1 SGHTA and CDR2 FQGNSA. The CDR3 has 16 amino acids. V lost 1 base, J lost 6 bases, and 5 bases stayed unmatched. This chain's CDR3 is CASSLGSGLAVNEQFF. The CDR3 DNA reads TGTGCCAGCAGCTTAGGATCGGGACTAGCGGTCAATGAGCAGTTCTTC.

The chain combines TRBV4-1 with TRBJ2-7; TRBD2 aligns across 13 bases. The CDR3 is made up of 18 amino acids. V trimming: 1 base; J trimming: 4 bases; junction bases outside the gene matches: 10. CDR1 and CDR2 (germline): MGHRA, YSYEKL. The CDR3 DNA reads as TGCGCCAGCAGCCAAGTGATGGTACTAGCGGGAGGGTTGTACGAGCAGTACTTC. Its protein product is CASSQVMVLAGGLYEQYF.

The chain recombines TRBV6-2 or TRBV6-3 with TRBJ1-3; a possible D gene is TRBD1 (5 bases). The CDR3 spans 16 residues. V lost 5 bases and J 4 bases, leaving 18 bases between the germline ends. Looked up from germline, CDR1 is MNHEY and CDR2 is SVGEGT. The CDR3 DNA reads TGTGCCAGCAGTCCGGACACCCAACGGAGAGGAAACACCATATATTTT. This gives the protein CASSPDTQRRGNTIYF.

The rearrangement links TRBV11-2 to TRBJ1-1; D might be TRBD1 (5 bases). V gave up 5 bases and J gave up 0 bases, with 7 bases separating them. This CDR3 is built from 13 residues. Germline V gene data show CDR1 as SGHAT and CDR2 as FQNNGV. The CDR3 nucleotides read TGTGCCAGCAGCGGGGCGTTGAACACTGAAGCTTTCTTT. This translates into CASSGALNTEAFF. The full variable domain, with the rest looked up from reference TRBV11-2 and TRBJ1-1, is EAGVAQSPRYKIIEKRQSVAFWCNPISGHATLYWYQQILGQGPKLLIQFQNNGVVDDSQLPKDRFSAERLKGVDSTLKIQPAKLEDSAVYLCASSGALNTEAFFGQGTRLTVV.

The CDR3 DNA follows: TGTGCCAGTAGCGGACTAGCGGTGGGGGGGGAGACCCAGTACTTC. Translation: CASSGLAVGGETQYF. This chain links TRBV19 with TRBJ2-5; the match to TRBD2 covers 10 bases. From germline, CDR1 is LNHDA and CDR2 SQIVND (reference sequence). Trimming removed 6 bases from V and 5 bases from J; junction bases left unmatched: 9. The CDR3 contains 15 residues.

The chain carries TRBV3-1 (or the pseudogene TRBV3-2) and TRBJ1-5, with D possibly TRBD1 on 5 matching bases. With 4 bases removed from V and 5 bases from J, the gap between germline ends came to 12 bases. This CDR3 region has 14 residues. Germline V gene lookup returns CDR1 LGHDT and CDR2 YNNKEL (reference sequence). The CDR3, as DNA: TGTGCCAGCAGCCGCTACCCACAGGATCAGCCCCAGCATTTT. It translates to CASSRYPQDQPQHF.

This clone was recorded once. This rearrangement joins TRBV12-3 or TRBV12-4 to TRBJ1-2; a weak D match, TRBD1 (6 bases). This CDR3 has 12 amino acids. V was cut by 10 bases and J by 3 bases, with 12 bases left in between. The CDR3 loop is CATTWGHYGYTF. The CDR3 bases are TGTGCCACCACCTGGGGGCACTATGGCTACACCTTC.

This chain uses TRBV6-1 with TRBJ2-7; D might be TRBD2 (5 bases). Trimming took 0 bases from V and 2 from J, leaving 8 bases between them. Germline lookup yields CDR1 MNHNS and CDR2 SASEGT. The CDR3 loop spans 14 amino acids. This CDR3 is CASSEAPGTYEQYV. For the CDR3, the DNA is TGTGCCAGCAGTGAAGCGCCGGGAACCTACGAGCAGTACGTC.

The chain couples TRBV5-1 to TRBJ1-1; TRBD1 aligns across 7 bases. The trim removed 4 bases at V and 7 bases at J, leaving 10 bases unmatched. The germline V gene has CDR1 SGHRS and CDR2 YFSETQ. The CDR3 consists of 14 residues. CDR3 in DNA: TGCGCCAGCAGCCCGACAGGGTTGGAGGTTGAAGCTTTCTTT. It specifies CASSPTGLEVEAFF.

V gene TRBV30 combines with J gene TRBJ1-4; 11 nucleotides line up with TRBD1. The germline gives CDR1 GTSNPN, CDR2 SVGIG (reference sequence). This CDR3 region has 13 residues. The junction had 5 bases not matched to a gene; V was cut back by 6 bases and J by 8 bases. CDR3 protein: CACPDRGPEKLFF. CDR3 DNA sequence: TGTGCCTGCCCGGACAGGGGGCCGGAAAAACTGTTTTTT.